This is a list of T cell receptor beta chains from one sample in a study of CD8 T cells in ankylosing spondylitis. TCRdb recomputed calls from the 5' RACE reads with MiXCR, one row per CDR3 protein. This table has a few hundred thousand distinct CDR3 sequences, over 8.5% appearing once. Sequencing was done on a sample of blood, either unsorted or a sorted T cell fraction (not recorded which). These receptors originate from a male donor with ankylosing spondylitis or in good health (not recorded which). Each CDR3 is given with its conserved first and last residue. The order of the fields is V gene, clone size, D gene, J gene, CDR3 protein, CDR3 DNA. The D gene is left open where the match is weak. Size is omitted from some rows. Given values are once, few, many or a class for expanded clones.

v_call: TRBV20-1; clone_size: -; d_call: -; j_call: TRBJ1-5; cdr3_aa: CSSRQAPGQPQHF; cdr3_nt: TGCAGCTCTAGACAGGCTCCGGGCCAGCCCCAGCATTTT
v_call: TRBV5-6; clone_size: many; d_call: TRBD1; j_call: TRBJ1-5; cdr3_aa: CASSPTGELGQPQHF; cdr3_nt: TGTGCCAGCAGCCCGACAGGGGAACTCGGTCAGCCCCAGCATTTT
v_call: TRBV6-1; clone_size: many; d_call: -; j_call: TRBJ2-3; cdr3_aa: CASSGRPSATDTQYF; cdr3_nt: TGTGCCAGCAGTGGACGTCCTAGTGCCACAGATACGCAGTATTTT
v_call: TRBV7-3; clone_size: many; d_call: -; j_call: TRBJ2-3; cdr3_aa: CASSKRDFTDTQYF; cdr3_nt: TGTGCCAGCAGCAAACGGGACTTCACAGATACGCAGTATTTT
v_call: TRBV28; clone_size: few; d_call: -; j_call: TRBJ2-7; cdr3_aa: CASRRTAEQYF; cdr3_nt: TGTGCCAGCAGAAGGACGGCCGAGCAGTACTTC
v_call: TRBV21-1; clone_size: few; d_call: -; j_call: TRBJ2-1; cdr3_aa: CASSEKGGQGQPHNEQFF; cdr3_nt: TGTGCCAGCAGCGAAAAGGGGGGCCAGGGACAGCCTCACAATGAGCAGTTCTTC
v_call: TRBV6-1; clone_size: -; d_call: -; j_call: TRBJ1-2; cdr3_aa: CASSERKGPGYTF; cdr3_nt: TGTGCCAGCAGTGAACGGAAGGGGCCCGGCTACACCTTC
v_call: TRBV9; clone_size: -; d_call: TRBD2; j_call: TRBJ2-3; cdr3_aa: CASSVAGGAPDTQYF; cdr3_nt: TGTGCCAGCAGCGTAGCCGGGGGGGCCCCAGATACGCAGTATTTT
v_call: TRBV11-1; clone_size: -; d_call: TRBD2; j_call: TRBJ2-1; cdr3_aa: CASSFPRLLAATYNEQFF; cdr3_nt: TGTGCCAGCAGCTTCCCTCGACTACTAGCGGCAACCTACAATGAGCAGTTCTTC
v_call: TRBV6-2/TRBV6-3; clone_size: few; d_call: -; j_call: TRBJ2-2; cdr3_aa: CASSYAAARNTGELFF; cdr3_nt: TGTGCCAGCAGTTACGCGGCAGCGAGAAACACCGGGGAGCTGTTTTTT
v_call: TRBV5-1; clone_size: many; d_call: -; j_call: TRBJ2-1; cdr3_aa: CASSFGTLYNEQFF; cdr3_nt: TGCGCCAGCAGCTTCGGGACACTATACAATGAGCAGTTCTTC
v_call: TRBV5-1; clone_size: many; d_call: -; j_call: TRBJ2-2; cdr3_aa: CASRETNTGELFF; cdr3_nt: TGCGCCAGCAGAGAAACAAACACCGGGGAGCTGTTTTTT
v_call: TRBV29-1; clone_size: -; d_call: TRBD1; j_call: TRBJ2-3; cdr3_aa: CSVVRTGGSTDTQYF; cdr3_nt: TGCAGCGTAGTTAGGACAGGGGGCTCCACAGATACGCAGTATTTT
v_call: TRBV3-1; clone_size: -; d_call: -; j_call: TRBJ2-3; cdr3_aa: CASSQAGFTDTQYF; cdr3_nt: TGTGCCAGCAGCCAAGCGGGGTTCACAGATACGCAGTATTTT
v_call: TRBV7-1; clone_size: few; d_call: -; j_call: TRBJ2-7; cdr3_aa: CASSSGHSIDEQYF; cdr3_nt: TGTGCCAGCAGCTCGGGACATTCAATCGACGAGCAGTACTTC
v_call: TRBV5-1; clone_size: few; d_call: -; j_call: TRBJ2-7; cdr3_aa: CASSSDSYSYEQYF; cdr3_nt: TGCGCCAGCAGCTCGGACAGTTATTCCTACGAGCAGTACTTC
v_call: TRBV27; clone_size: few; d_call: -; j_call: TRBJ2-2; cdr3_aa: CASNTYAAGTGELFF; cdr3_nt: TGTGCCAGCAATACTTATGCCGCTGGGACCGGGGAGCTGTTTTTT
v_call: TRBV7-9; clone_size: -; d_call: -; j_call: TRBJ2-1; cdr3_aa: CASSQNMGPYNEQFF; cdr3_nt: TGTGCCAGCAGCCAAAACATGGGACCCTACAATGAGCAGTTCTTC
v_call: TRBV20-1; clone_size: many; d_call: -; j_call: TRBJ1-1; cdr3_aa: CSASRGRSTEAFF; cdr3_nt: TGCAGTGCCAGCAGGGGTAGGAGCACTGAAGCTTTCTTT
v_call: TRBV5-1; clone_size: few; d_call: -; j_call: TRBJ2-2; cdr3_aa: CASSLESGTGELFF; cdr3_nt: TGCGCCAGCAGCTTGGAGTCCGGAACCGGGGAGCTGTTTTTT
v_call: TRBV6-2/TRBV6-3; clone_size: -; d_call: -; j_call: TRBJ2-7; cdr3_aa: CASSQPDLWEDEQYF; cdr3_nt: TGTGCCAGCAGTCAGCCGGACCTTTGGGAAGACGAGCAGTACTTC
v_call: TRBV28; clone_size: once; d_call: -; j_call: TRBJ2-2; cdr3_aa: CASSPGQHAGELFF; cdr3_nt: TGTGCCAGCAGCCCTGGACAGCACGCCGGGGAGCTGTTTTTT
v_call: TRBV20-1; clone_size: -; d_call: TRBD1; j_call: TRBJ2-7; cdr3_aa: CSASSGTGGNEQYF; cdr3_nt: TGCAGTGCATCTTCCGGGACAGGGGGCAACGAGCAGTACTTC
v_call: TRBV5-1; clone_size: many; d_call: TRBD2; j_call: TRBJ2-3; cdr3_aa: CASSSGLAGGGTQYF; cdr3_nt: TGCGCCAGCAGCTCGGGACTAGCGGGAGGCGGTACGCAGTATTTT
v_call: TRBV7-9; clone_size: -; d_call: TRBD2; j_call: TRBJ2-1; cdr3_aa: CASSRQRGGPNEQFF; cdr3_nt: TGTGCCAGCAGCCGTCAACGGGGGGGCCCCAATGAGCAGTTCTTC